The 20 T cell receptor beta chains given below trace back to one sample, sequenced in a study of chemoradiotherapy in HPV16-positive cancers. Using immunoSEQ multiplex PCR, the repertoire was profiled, and TCRdb retains in-frame clones only, with some absent. The sample shows about 2,000 clones, more than 70% of them seen only once. The sample in question was tumor tissue, obtained from a patient who underwent chemoradiotherapy. These receptors came from a human donor with HPV-associated anogenital cancer.

The chain has TRBV18 and TRBJ2-2; 11 bases line up with TRBD1. Germline V gene data show CDR1 as KGHSH and CDR2 as LQKENI. The junction had 4 bases not matched to a gene; V was cut back by 4 bases and J by 3 bases. The CDR3 has 16 amino acids. In DNA, the CDR3 is TGTGCCAGCTCACTCCGGACAGGGGGCGACACCGGGGAGCTGTTTTTT. It translates to CASSLRTGGDTGELFF.

The chain combines TRBV6-6 with TRBJ1-1; 8 positions match TRBD1. The V and J ends lost 9 bases and 11 bases, in that order; junction bases with no gene match: 11. Germline-derived CDR1 and CDR2 are MNHNY and SVGAGI (reference sequence). The CDR3 is 12 amino acids. The DNA of the CDR3 is TGTGCCAGTAAGACCCAGGGGGCAAGGGCTTTCTTT. Translating it yields CASKTQGARAFF.

The J gene is TRBJ2-2, the V gene TRBV30; 11 positions match TRBD2. V shed 5 bases and J 7 bases; nucleotides not matched to a gene: 6. Germline CDR1 GTSNPN, CDR2 SVGIG (reference sequence). The CDR3 sequence is 14 residues long. The CDR3 here is CAWDRLAGSGELFF. For the CDR3, the DNA is TGTGCCTGGGATCGACTAGCGGGGAGCGGGGAGCTGTTTTTT.

The chain combines TRBV10-1 with TRBJ2-7; no clear D. The CDR3 sequence is 11 residues long. Trimming removed 4 bases from V and 4 bases from J, with 5 bases in between. Looked up from germline, CDR1 is WNHNN and CDR2 is SYGVQD (reference sequence). CDR3 DNA sequence: TGCGCCAGCAGTGCCGGATACGAGCAGTACTTC. Protein product: CASSAGYEQYF.

The chain joins TRBV7-9 to TRBJ2-5, with 7 bases identical to TRBD1. The J call may be faulty, since TRBJ2-7 better matches the DNA end. CDR1 SEHNR and CDR2 FQNEAQ come from the germline V gene (reference sequence). The CDR3 runs 15 residues. The CDR3 DNA reads as TGTGCCAGCAGCCCCATGGACAGGTTTATTAGCGAGCAGTACTTC. It is translated as CASSPMDRFISEQYF.

The rearrangement joins TRBV10-1 to TRBJ1-2; D remains unclear. The germline CDR1 and CDR2 sequences are WNHNN and SYGVQD (reference sequence). CDR3 size: 14 residues. Trimming pared 2 bases from V and 7 bases from J, leaving 14 bases between. The CDR3 loop reads CASSEGRQFSGYTF. CDR3 sequence (DNA): TGCGCCAGCAGTGAGGGGCGGCAGTTCAGTGGCTACACCTTC.

This clone was detected only a few times. V usage is TRBV2 and J usage is TRBJ1-5; TRBD1 might be the D (6 bases). The length of the CDR3 is 16 residues. CDR1 is SNHLY and CDR2 is FYNNEI in the germline V gene. V was pared by 6 bases and J by 7 bases, with 22 bases between. This CDR3 is CASSEYNTGTGQPQHF. The DNA for the CDR3 is TGTGCCAGCAGCGAATATAACACAGGGACGGGACAGCCCCAGCATTTT.

This chain joins TRBV27 and TRBJ1-5, with D hard to call. Germline CDR1 is MNHEY and CDR2 is SMNVEV (reference sequence). V was clipped by 5 bases and J by 7 bases, with 15 bases between them. CDR3 size: 14 residues. The CDR3 protein is CASSSWGGGQPQHF. CDR3 nucleotides: TGTGCCAGCAGTAGCTGGGGTGGAGGGCAGCCCCAGCATTTT.

The chain is built from TRBV19 and TRBJ1-1, with 8 bases aligning to TRBD1. Germline CDR1 and CDR2: LNHDA and SQIVND (reference sequence). The CDR3 length is 14 residues. V dropped 5 bases and J dropped 7; count of bases not matched to a gene: 9. As DNA, the CDR3 is TGTGCCAGTAGTTTCCTCGGGGGACAGGATGAAGCTTTCTTT. This gives the protein CASSFLGGQDEAFF.

This chain joins TRBV19 and TRBJ2-2; no clear D. CDR1 LNHDA and CDR2 SQIVND come from the germline V gene (reference sequence). This CDR3 comprises 14 residues. The ends were cut back, 3 bases at V and 1 base at J, with 6 bases in the middle. CDR3 region: CASSMDGNTGELFF. CDR3 in DNA: TGTGCCAGTAGTATGGACGGGAACACCGGGGAGCTGTTTTTT. The variable domain in full, completed from reference TRBV19 and TRBJ2-2, reads DGGITQSPKYLFRKEGQNVTLSCEQNLNHDAMYWYRQDPGQGLRLIYYSQIVNDFQKGDIAEGYSVSREKKESFPLTVTSAQKNPTAFYLCASSMDGNTGELFFGEGSRLTVL.

The rearrangement uses TRBV5-4 and TRBJ2-1, with D possibly TRBD1 on 6 matching bases. The V gene lost 0 bases and the J gene lost 8 bases, with 6 bases spanning the gap. Germline V CDR1 and CDR2: SGHNT, YYREEE (reference sequence). This CDR3 has 12 amino acids. Written as DNA, the CDR3 is TGTGCCAGCAGCTTGGAGGGGGATGAGCAGTTCTTC. Amino acid sequence: CASSLEGDEQFF.

The chain has TRBV4-3 and TRBJ2-7; TRBD2 matches 7 bases. The trim removed 0 bases at V and 4 bases at J, leaving 6 bases unmatched. This CDR3 comprises 15 residues. Looked up from germline, CDR1 is LGHNA and CDR2 is YSLEER. The CDR3 is CASSQESSGLYEQYF. CDR3 DNA sequence: TGCGCCAGCAGCCAAGAGTCTAGCGGACTATACGAGCAGTACTTC.

The CDR3 spells CASSLEGTDTQYF. Written as DNA, the CDR3 is TGTGCCAGCAGCTTAGAGGGCACAGATACGCAGTATTTT. The chain joins TRBV7-2 to TRBJ2-3; unclear D gene. The CDR3 consists of 13 residues. V lost 1 base, J lost 1 base, and 3 bases lay in between. Germline assignment: CDR1 SGHTA and CDR2 FQGNSA.

The rearrangement uses TRBV14 and TRBJ2-7, with a possible D match to TRBD2 (5 bases). V was shortened by 0 bases and J by 10 bases, with 10 bases between the two germline ends. Germline assignment: CDR1 SGHDN and CDR2 FVKESK. This CDR3 has 12 residues. The CDR3 DNA sequence: TGTGCCAGCAGCCAAGATCGACTATTCCAGTACTTC. Its protein is CASSQDRLFQYF.

The chain has TRBV2 and TRBJ1-3; D remains ambiguous. The V gene's germline CDR1 is SNHLY and CDR2 FYNNEI. V was cut by 2 bases and J by 6 bases, with 5 bases left in between. This CDR3 contains 12 residues. The CDR3 DNA reads TGTGCCAGCAGTGAATCGCAAAACACCATATATTTT. Encoded protein: CASSESQNTIYF.

This chain uses TRBV12-5 with TRBJ2-3; 10 nucleotides line up with TRBD1. The length of the CDR3 is 15 residues. Germline V gene sequence: CDR1 LGHNT, CDR2 FRNRAP. Trimming cost V 0 bases and J 6 bases; bases outside gene matches: 3. CDR3 region: CASGLVRQGADTQYF. Here the CDR3 DNA reads TGTGCTAGTGGTTTGGTTAGACAGGGGGCCGATACGCAGTATTTT.

The CDR3 sequence: CASSRSGESSYEQYF. CDR3 nucleotide sequence: TGTGCCAGTAGTCGATCGGGGGAAAGCTCCTACGAGCAGTACTTC. The rearrangement joins TRBV19 to TRBJ2-7, with D perhaps TRBD2 (6 bases). The CDR3 runs 15 residues. The germline CDR1 and CDR2 sequences are LNHDA and SQIVND (reference sequence). V was clipped by 5 bases and J by 0 bases, with 14 bases between them.

The rearrangement joins TRBV19 to TRBJ1-5; weak D call: TRBD1 (6 bases). The CDR3 has 14 residues. Germline CDR1 LNHDA, CDR2 SQIVND (reference sequence). V was trimmed by 4 bases and J by 6 bases, leaving 13 bases between them. CDR3 in amino acids: CASSTQGESQPQHF. The CDR3 DNA reads as TGTGCCAGTAGTACACAGGGTGAAAGTCAGCCCCAGCATTTT.

This chain links TRBV7-3 with TRBJ2-5; the D is unclear. Looked up from germline, CDR1 is SGHTA and CDR2 is FQGTGA. The CDR3 totals 13 residues. V was cut by 5 bases and J by 1 base, with 8 bases left in between. The CDR3, as DNA: TGTGCCAGCAGCCGATCCACCCAAGAGACCCAGTACTTC. Protein product: CASSRSTQETQYF. Based on the CDR3 plus reference TRBV7-3 and TRBJ2-5, the full variable domain is GAGVSQTPSNKVTEKGKYVELRCDPISGHTALYWYRQSLGQGPEFLIYFQGTGAADDSGLPNDRFFAVRPEGSVSTLKIQRTERGDSAVYLCASSRSTQETQYFGPGTRLLVL.

The CDR3: CASSKRTSGYTDTQYF. The CDR3, as DNA: TGTGCCAGTAGTAAGCGGACTAGCGGATACACAGATACGCAGTATTTT. The rearrangement joins TRBV19 to TRBJ2-3, with 10 bases matching TRBD2. With V trimmed by 4 bases and J by 2 bases, 6 bases remained unmatched. The CDR3 extends over 16 amino acids. Germline lookup yields CDR1 LNHDA and CDR2 SQIVND (reference sequence). Combining the CDR3 with reference TRBV19 and TRBJ2-3 gives the whole variable domain DGGITQSPKYLFRKEGQNVTLSCEQNLNHDAMYWYRQDPGQGLRLIYYSQIVNDFQKGDIAEGYSVSREKKESFPLTVTSAQKNPTAFYLCASSKRTSGYTDTQYFGPGTRLTVL.